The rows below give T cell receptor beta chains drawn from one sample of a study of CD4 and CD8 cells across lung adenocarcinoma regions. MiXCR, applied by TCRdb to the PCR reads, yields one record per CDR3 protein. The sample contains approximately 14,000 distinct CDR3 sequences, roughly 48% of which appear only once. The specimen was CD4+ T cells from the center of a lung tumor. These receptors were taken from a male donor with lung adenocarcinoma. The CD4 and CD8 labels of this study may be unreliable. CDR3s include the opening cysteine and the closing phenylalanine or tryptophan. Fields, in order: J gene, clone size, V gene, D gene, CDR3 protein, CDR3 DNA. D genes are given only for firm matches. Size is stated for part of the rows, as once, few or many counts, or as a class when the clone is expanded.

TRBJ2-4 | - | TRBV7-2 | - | CASSGGADLAKNIQYF | TGTGCCAGCAGCGGAGGGGCAGACCTAGCCAAAAACATTCAGTACTTC
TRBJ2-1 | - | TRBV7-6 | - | CASSADRPPYNEQFF | TGTGCCAGCAGCGCCGACAGGCCCCCCTACAATGAGCAGTTCTTC
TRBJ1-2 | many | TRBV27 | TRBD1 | CASSHRTRQGADYGYTF | TGTGCCAGCAGTCACCGAACTAGACAGGGGGCGGACTATGGCTACACCTTC
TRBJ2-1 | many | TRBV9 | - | CASSGGSGDNEQFF | TGTGCCAGCAGCGGCGGCTCTGGGGACAATGAGCAGTTCTTC
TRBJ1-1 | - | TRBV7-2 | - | CASSLVPAGEAFF | TGTGCCAGCAGCTTAGTCCCAGCAGGTGAAGCTTTCTTT
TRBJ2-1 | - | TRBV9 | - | CASSPTTRNEQFF | TGTGCCAGCAGCCCTACGACTAGGAATGAGCAGTTCTTC
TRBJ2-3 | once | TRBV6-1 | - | CASSAGGTHTDTQYF | TGTGCCAGCAGTGCTGGAGGGACCCACACAGATACGCAGTATTTT
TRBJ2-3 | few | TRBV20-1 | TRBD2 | CSAPLTSVAQYF | TGCAGTGCTCCCTTGACTAGCGTGGCGCAGTATTTT
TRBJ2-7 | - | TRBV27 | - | CASSGGEAYEQYF | TGTGCCAGCAGTGGAGGGGAGGCCTACGAGCAGTACTTC
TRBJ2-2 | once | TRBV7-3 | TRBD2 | CASSQRGGLSNTGELFF | TGTGCCAGCAGCCAGCGGGGGGGCCTTTCGAACACCGGGGAGCTGTTTTTT
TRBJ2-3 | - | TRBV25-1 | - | CASGELPGPHTETQYF | TGTGCCAGCGGTGAGTTGCCGGGCCCGCACACAGAGACGCAGTATTTT
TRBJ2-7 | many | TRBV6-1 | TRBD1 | CASSELGQGTYEQYF | TGTGCCAGCAGTGAATTGGGACAGGGGACCTACGAGCAGTACTTC
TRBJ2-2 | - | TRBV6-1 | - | CASRLQAGIPDALFF | TGTGCCAGCAGACTCCAGGCCGGAATTCCCGATGCGCTGTTTTTT
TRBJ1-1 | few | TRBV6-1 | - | CASRIRGTEAFF | TGTGCCAGCAGGATCAGGGGCACTGAAGCTTTCTTT
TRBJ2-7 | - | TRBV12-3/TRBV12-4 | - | CASSLAGPEPREQYF | TGTGCCAGCAGTTTAGCGGGGCCTGAACCCCGCGAGCAGTACTTC
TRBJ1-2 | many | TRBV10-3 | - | CAVTSRGGGYGYTF | TGTGCCGTCACATCGAGGGGGGGGGGCTATGGCTACACCTTC
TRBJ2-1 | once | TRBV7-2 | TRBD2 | CASSLDSGSYNEQFF | TGTGCCAGCAGCTTAGATAGCGGGAGCTACAATGAGCAGTTCTTC
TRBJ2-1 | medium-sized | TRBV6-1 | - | CASKRVAGSSYNEQFF | TGTGCCAGCAAAAGGGTGGCGGGAAGCTCCTACAATGAGCAGTTCTTC
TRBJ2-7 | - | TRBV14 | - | CASSQDLSPGYSYEQYF | TGTGCCAGCAGCCAAGATCTATCTCCAGGCTACTCCTACGAGCAGTACTTC
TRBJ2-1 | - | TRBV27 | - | CASSLSAMSPFKEQFF | TGTGCCAGCAGTTTATCCGCGATGAGCCCTTTTAAGGAGCAGTTCTTC
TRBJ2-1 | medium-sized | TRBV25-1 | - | CASSEAAEQFF | TGTGCCAGCAGTGAAGCAGCTGAGCAGTTCTTC
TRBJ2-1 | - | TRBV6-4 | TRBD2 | CASSLTSGTVNEQFF | TGTGCCAGCAGCCTGACTAGCGGGACCGTCAATGAGCAGTTCTTC
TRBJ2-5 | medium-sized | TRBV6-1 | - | CAARRPFTSTETQYF | TGTGCCGCACGAAGACCCTTTACTAGTACGGAGACCCAGTACTTC
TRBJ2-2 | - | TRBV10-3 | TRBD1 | CATGFNTGELYF | TGTGCCACGGGTTTCAACACAGGGGAGCTGTATTTT
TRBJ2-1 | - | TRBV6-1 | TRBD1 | CASTLGQGYYNEQFF | TGTGCCAGCACCCTCGGACAGGGATACTACAATGAGCAGTTCTTC
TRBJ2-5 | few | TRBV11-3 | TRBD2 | CASSLEGLAVETQYF | TGTGCCAGCAGCTTAGAGGGCCTAGCGGTAGAGACCCAGTACTTC
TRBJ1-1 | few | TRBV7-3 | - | CASSTLSGTEAFF | TGTGCCAGCAGCACCCTAAGTGGCACTGAAGCTTTCTTT
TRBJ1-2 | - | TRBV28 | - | CASSLWAEYGDGYTF | TGTGCCAGCAGTTTATGGGCCGAATATGGGGATGGCTACACCTTC
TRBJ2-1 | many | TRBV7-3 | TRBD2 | CASSLTGLAGHNEQFF | TGTGCCAGCAGCTTAACAGGACTAGCGGGGCACAATGAGCAGTTCTTC
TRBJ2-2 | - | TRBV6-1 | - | CASRLQAGSPGELFF | TGTGCCAGCAGACTCCAGGCCGGAAGTCCAGGGGAGCTGTTTTTT
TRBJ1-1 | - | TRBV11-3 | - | CASSALPAFAEAFF | TGTGCCAGCAGCGCCCTTCCCGCGTTCGCTGAAGCTTTCTTT
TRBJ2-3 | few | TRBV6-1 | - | CASSRLSTDTQYF | TGTGCCAGCAGCCGACTCAGCACAGATACGCAGTATTTT
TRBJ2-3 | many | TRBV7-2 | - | CASSFTPTDTQYF | TGTGCCAGCAGCTTTACCCCCACAGATACGCAGTATTTT
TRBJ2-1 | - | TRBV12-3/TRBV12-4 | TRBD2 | CASSIGLAGAQFF | TGTGCCAGCAGTATAGGACTAGCGGGAGCACAGTTCTTC
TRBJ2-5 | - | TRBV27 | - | CASSAGRGARGPETQYF | TGTGCCAGCAGTGCGGGGCGAGGAGCCCGTGGCCCAGAGACGCAGTACTTC
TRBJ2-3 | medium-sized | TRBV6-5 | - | CASSYSRTSTDTQYF | TGTGCCAGCAGTTACTCCCGGACTAGCACAGATACGCAGTATTTT
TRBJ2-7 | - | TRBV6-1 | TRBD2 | CASSPFTGLAGRADEQYF | TGTGCCAGCAGTCCCTTTACGGGACTAGCGGGCCGGGCGGACGAGCAGTACTTC
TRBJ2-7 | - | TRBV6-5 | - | CASSYSAVTYEQYF | TGTGCCAGCAGTTACTCTGCAGTGACCTACGAGCAGTACTTC
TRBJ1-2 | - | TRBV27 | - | CASSFKSRGIFYGYTF | TGTGCCAGCAGTTTCAAATCCCGGGGTATTTTCTATGGCTACACCTTC
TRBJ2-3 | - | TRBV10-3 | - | CAAGVGTGTQYF | TGTGCCGCGGGCGTGGGCACCGGGACGCAGTATTTT
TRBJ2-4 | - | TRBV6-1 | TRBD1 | CASSEAGTGLFGKDTQYF | TGTGCCAGCAGTGAAGCGGGGACAGGGCTTTTTGGCAAAGACACTCAGTACTTC
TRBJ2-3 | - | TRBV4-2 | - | CASRRDGASATETQYF | TGTGCCAGCAGGCGAGACGGCGCAAGCGCCACAGAGACGCAGTACTTT